These 30 T cell receptor beta chains came from one sample sequenced in a study of cytomegalovirus exposure and HLA in healthy donors. Vbeta (60) and Jbeta (13) primers were used in the PCR. Clones were read by immunoSEQ multiplex PCR, and TCRdb kept only the in-frame ones, dropping some. The table lists approximately 190,000 clones, approximately 77% of them singletons. Sequenced material: PBMCs. These receptors were collected from a man aged 40-49 years in good health and CMV-seropositive.

This clone was observed a few times. The chain links TRBV4-1 to TRBJ2-7, with 10 positions matching TRBD2. Germline loops: CDR1 MGHRA, CDR2 YSYEKL. The CDR3 consists of 17 residues. Unmatched junction bases numbered 11, after V lost 1 base and J lost 5 bases. CDR3 loop: CASSQGGLAGDKNEQYF. The DNA for the CDR3 is TGCGCCAGCAGCCAAGGAGGCCTAGCGGGGGACAAGAACGAGCAGTACTTC.

The rearrangement uses TRBV7-2 and TRBJ1-1, with TRBD1 identical over 7 bases. V dropped 4 bases and J dropped 7; count of bases not matched to a gene: 12. Germline CDR1 is SGHTA and CDR2 is FQGNSA. The CDR3 has 15 amino acids. CDR3 region: CASSSRQGRGVEAFF. The CDR3 DNA is TGTGCCAGCAGCTCCAGACAGGGCAGGGGGGTTGAAGCTTTCTTT.

This chain uses TRBV5-1 with TRBJ2-3, with a possible D match to TRBD2 (7 bases). The germline V gene has CDR1 SGHRS and CDR2 YFSETQ. The CDR3 has 14 residues. Trimming pared 4 bases from V and 5 bases from J, leaving 14 bases between. In DNA, the CDR3 is TGCGCCAGCAGCCCGGGGCGGGGGCAAGATACGCAGTATTTT. This translates into CASSPGRGQDTQYF.

The V gene is TRBV5-4, the J gene TRBJ1-2; TRBD1 might be the D (6 bases). The length of the CDR3 is 14 residues. Trimming left V 0 bases short and J 8 bases short, with 14 bases between. Germline V gene sequence: CDR1 SGHNT, CDR2 YYREEE (reference sequence). For the CDR3, the DNA is TGTGCCAGCAGCTTGGCAGGGGACCTCGGAGGCTACACCTTC. As protein: CASSLAGDLGGYTF.

The V and J genes are TRBV6-5 and TRBJ1-1; D is perhaps TRBD1 (6 bases). The CDR3 covers 15 residues. Trimming shortened V by 8 bases and J by 1 base, and 17 bases separated the two germline ends. The germline gives CDR1 MNHEY, CDR2 SVGAGI. The CDR3 here is CASWPSGTSNTEAFF. The DNA of the CDR3 is TGTGCCAGCTGGCCATCCGGGACATCGAACACTGAAGCTTTCTTT.

The chain carries TRBV7-2 and TRBJ1-6; 7 nucleotides agree with TRBD1. The CDR3 contains 14 residues. In germline, CDR1 is SGHTA, CDR2 FQGNSA. V lost 4 bases, J lost 7 bases, and 4 bases stayed unmatched. The CDR3 spells CASSSRGLNSPLHF. The CDR3 DNA reads TGTGCCAGCAGCTCTAGGGGGCTGAATTCACCCCTCCACTTT.

The rearrangement links TRBV25-1 to TRBJ1-5, with 9 bases that match TRBD1. The CDR3 covers 18 residues. The V and J ends lost 3 bases and 3 bases, in that order; junction bases with no gene match: 12. Per germline, CDR1 MGHDK and CDR2 SYGVNS. The CDR3 DNA is TGTGCCAGCAGTGACGCTGGGACAGGGAGGGGGGACAATCAGCCCCAGCATTTT. Translated, it gives CASSDAGTGRGDNQPQHF. The full variable domain, its missing parts supplied by reference TRBV25-1 and TRBJ1-5, is EADIYQTPRYLVIGTGKKITLECSQTMGHDKMYWYQQDPGMELHLIHYSYGVNSTEKGDLSSESTVSRIRTEHFPLTLESARPSHTSQYLCASSDAGTGRGDNQPQHFGDGTRLSIL.

This sequence joins TRBV19 and TRBJ2-2; TRBD1 might be the D (5 bases). Germline V gene lookup returns CDR1 LNHDA and CDR2 SQIVND (reference sequence). The ends were cut back, 8 bases at V and 1 base at J, with 17 bases in the middle. The CDR3 is made up of 16 amino acids. The CDR3 DNA reads as TGTGCCAGTCGATCCCCGACAGCTCGGAACACCGGGGAGCTGTTTTTT. Its translation: CASRSPTARNTGELFF.

V is TRBV2 and J is TRBJ2-2, with TRBD1 matching 10 bases. J gave up 6 bases and V 5 bases, and 15 bases lay outside the gene matches. The germline V gene encodes CDR1 SNHLY and CDR2 FYNNEI. The CDR3 runs to 18 residues. The CDR3 here is CASSRKRDRGQEAGELFF. In DNA form, the CDR3 reads TGTGCCAGCAGTCGAAAGAGAGACAGGGGGCAGGAGGCCGGGGAGCTGTTTTTT.

J is TRBJ1-5 and V is TRBV10-3; D is perhaps TRBD1 (5 bases). This CDR3 is 13 amino acids long. From germline, CDR1 is ENHRY and CDR2 SYGVKD. Trimming stripped 8 bases from V and 8 bases from J, with 16 bases between. CDR3 amino acids: CAIGGGLGEPQHF. In DNA form, the CDR3 reads TGTGCCATCGGGGGGGGGTTGGGTGAGCCCCAGCATTTT.

Here the CDR3 reads CASSPQVDEQYF. CDR3 DNA: TGTGCCAGCTCACCGCAGGTTGACGAGCAGTACTTC. The chain links TRBV18 to TRBJ2-5; D is ambiguous. The J call may be mistaken, given a closer DNA end match to TRBJ2-7. The germline V gene has CDR1 KGHSH and CDR2 LQKENI. The CDR3 spans 12 residues.

The chain uses TRBV10-3 and TRBJ2-1, with TRBD2 matching over 10 bases. The germline gives CDR1 ENHRY, CDR2 SYGVKD. The CDR3 sequence is 17 residues long. The trim removed 3 bases at V and 5 bases at J, leaving 10 bases unmatched. The CDR3 DNA reads as TGTGCCATCAGTGATTCGGTCCTAGCGGGGGACCACAATGAGCAGTTCTTC. It codes for CAISDSVLAGDHNEQFF.

The chain carries TRBV5-6 and TRBJ1-6; no reliable D call. V shed 2 bases and J shed 8 bases, with 8 bases lying between them. Germline loops: CDR1 SGHDT, CDR2 YYEEEE. The CDR3 loop spans 13 amino acids. The CDR3 sequence: CASSFPVDSPLHF. DNA for the CDR3: TGTGCCAGCAGCTTTCCGGTCGATTCACCCCTCCACTTT.

The chain couples TRBV28 to TRBJ2-7, with D possibly being TRBD1 (5 bases). The length of the CDR3 is 18 residues. Germline V gene sequence: CDR1 MDHEN, CDR2 SYDVKM. Trimming pared 3 bases from V and 2 bases from J, leaving 23 bases between. The DNA of the CDR3 is TGTGCCAGCAGTTTCCCCCTAATAGTTCCTCAGGGTGCCTACGAGCAGTACTTC. It is translated as CASSFPLIVPQGAYEQYF.

The V call is TRBV28, the J call TRBJ1-2; 7 nucleotides match TRBD1. Trimming cost V 7 bases and J 4 bases; bases outside gene matches: 21. Germline values: CDR1 MDHEN, CDR2 SYDVKM. The CDR3 has 18 residues. The CDR3 DNA sequence: TGTGCCAGCACTGGTCACGAGACAGGGATCTTGAATAGCTATGGCTACACCTTC. Translated: CASTGHETGILNSYGYTF.

The chain couples TRBV5-1 to TRBJ1-2; unclear D gene. The V end was cut by 5 bases, the J end by 4 bases, with 18 bases between. Per germline, CDR1 SGHRS and CDR2 YFSETQ. This CDR3 is 15 amino acids long. The CDR3 loop is CASRPEAYRGYGYTF. The CDR3 nucleotides are TGCGCCAGCAGGCCGGAAGCCTACCGGGGCTATGGCTACACCTTC.

The gene calls are TRBV5-1 and TRBJ2-7; a weak D match, TRBD2 (6 bases). The CDR3 loop spans 12 amino acids. The germline V gene has CDR1 SGHRS and CDR2 YFSETQ. The V and J ends lost 4 bases and 6 bases respectively, with 11 bases between them. The CDR3 sequence: CASSRLEGEQYF. The DNA of the CDR3 is TGCGCCAGCAGCCGCTTGGAGGGCGAGCAGTACTTC. The full variable domain, its missing parts supplied by reference TRBV5-1 and TRBJ2-7, is KAGVTQTPRYLIKTRGQQVTLSCSPISGHRSVSWYQQTPGQGLQFLFEYFSETQRNKGNFPGRFSGRQFSNSRSEMNVSTLELGDSALYLCASSRLEGEQYFGPGTRLTVT.

The genes are TRBV7-8 and TRBJ2-7; D not resolved. With 4 bases removed from V and 2 bases from J, the gap between germline ends came to 18 bases. The CDR3 runs 16 residues. Germline CDR1 is SGHVS and CDR2 is FQNEAQ. This CDR3 is CASSSALVGEAYEQYF. The CDR3 DNA follows: TGTGCCAGCAGCTCCGCCTTGGTTGGAGAGGCCTACGAGCAGTACTTC.

There are a few counts of this clone. This chain links TRBV5-4 with TRBJ2-1; 9 nucleotides match TRBD2. Trimming removed 0 bases from V and 0 bases from J; junction bases left unmatched: 1. The CDR3 is 16 residues long. Germline values: CDR1 SGHNT, CDR2 YYREEE (reference sequence). The CDR3 region has the DNA TGTGCCAGCAGCTTGGAACTAGCGGGCTCCTACAATGAGCAGTTCTTC. Translation: CASSLELAGSYNEQFF.

J is TRBJ2-7 and V is TRBV28; 9 nucleotides match TRBD2. Trimming at V came to 2 bases and at J to 6 bases, leaving 5 bases not matched to a gene. This CDR3 region has 14 residues. The germline V gene has CDR1 MDHEN and CDR2 SYDVKM. The CDR3 DNA reads TGTGCCAGCAGTTTACCCGGGACTAGCCTCGAGCAGTACTTC. Its translation: CASSLPGTSLEQYF.

The sample holds a few counts of this clone. The V call is TRBV6-6, the J call TRBJ2-7; possibly TRBD1 for D (6 bases). This CDR3 region has 12 residues. The germline V gene has CDR1 MNHNY and CDR2 SVGAGI (reference sequence). The V end was cut by 5 bases, the J end by 3 bases, with 8 bases between. The CDR3: CASSGTIYEQYF. CDR3 sequence (DNA): TGTGCCAGCAGTGGGACAATCTACGAGCAGTACTTC.

The V and J genes are TRBV11-2 and TRBJ2-7; 7 nucleotides line up with TRBD1. The CDR3 loop spans 12 amino acids. Per germline, CDR1 SGHAT and CDR2 FQNNGV. V was clipped by 7 bases and J by 7 bases; unmatched bases: 7. Here the CDR3 reads CASTRQGWEQYF. CDR3 bases: TGTGCCAGCACCCGACAGGGCTGGGAGCAGTACTTC.

CDR3 amino acids: CSVVASGSYNEQFF. The CDR3 DNA reads as TGCAGCGTTGTTGCTAGCGGGTCTTACAATGAGCAGTTCTTC. The rearrangement links TRBV29-1 to TRBJ2-1, with TRBD2 matching over 8 bases. Germline CDR1 reads SQVTM; CDR2 reads ANQGSEA. Trimming took 4 bases from V and 4 from J; bases not matched to a gene: 6. The CDR3 loop spans 14 amino acids.

V is TRBV5-8 and J is TRBJ2-2, with no clear D. Germline CDR1 SGHTS, CDR2 YDEGEE. The CDR3 extends over 15 amino acids. The germline V and J ends were trimmed by 0 bases and 0 bases, with 6 bases remaining between them. For the CDR3, the DNA is TGTGCCAGCAGCTTGGGTACTACGAACACCGGGGAGCTGTTTTTT. It is translated as CASSLGTTNTGELFF.

This CDR3 is CASTLDRADTEAFF. The CDR3 DNA is TGTGCCAGCACCCTGGACAGGGCGGACACTGAAGCTTTCTTT. This chain links TRBV6-1 with TRBJ1-1, with 8 positions matching TRBD1. Germline CDR1 and CDR2: MNHNS and SASEGT. Trimming at V came to 7 bases and at J to 3 bases, leaving 7 bases not matched to a gene. The CDR3 is 14 amino acids.

This chain connects TRBV6-1 to TRBJ2-7, with D perhaps TRBD1 (6 bases). Trimming left V 6 bases short and J 7 bases short, with 22 bases between. Germline loops: CDR1 MNHNS, CDR2 SASEGT. This CDR3 is built from 15 residues. The CDR3 DNA reads TGTGCCAGCAGACCACGGGCAGGGGATTATGGAGAGCAGTACTTC. Amino acids: CASRPRAGDYGEQYF.

CDR3 nucleotides: TGCGCCAGCAGCCCTTTGAATCGTGGGACCAATAGGGGGAATGAGCAGTTCTTC. Translation: CASSPLNRGTNRGNEQFF. V is TRBV5-1 and J is TRBJ2-1, with D possibly matching TRBD1 (6 bases). Looked up from germline, CDR1 is SGHRS and CDR2 is YFSETQ. Trimming shortened V by 4 bases and J by 7 bases, and 27 bases separated the two germline ends. There are 18 residues in the CDR3.

This chain links TRBV9 with TRBJ2-3; 9 nucleotides align to TRBD2. This CDR3 spans 18 amino acids. CDR1 and CDR2 from the germline V gene are SGDLS and YYNGEE. Trimming cost V 4 bases and J 4 bases; bases outside gene matches: 16. The CDR3 region is CASSTQAGGTPGADTQYF. The CDR3 DNA follows: TGTGCCAGCAGCACACAAGCGGGGGGTACGCCGGGGGCAGATACGCAGTATTTT.

The V gene is TRBV15, the J gene TRBJ2-2; perhaps TRBD1 as D (6 bases). Germline CDR1 LNHNV, CDR2 YYDKDF (reference sequence). V gave up 9 bases and J gave up 5 bases, with 22 bases separating them. The CDR3 sequence is 16 residues long. The CDR3 loop reads CATPSPPGQRTGELFF. The CDR3 nucleotides read TGTGCCACACCCAGTCCCCCCGGACAGAGAACCGGGGAGCTGTTTTTT.

In its sample, this clone was seen a few times. This chain links TRBV27 with TRBJ2-7; possibly TRBD2 for D (6 bases). Germline CDR1 is MNHEY and CDR2 is SMNVEV (reference sequence). The ends were cut back, 3 bases at V and 11 bases at J, with 11 bases in the middle. The CDR3 loop spans 11 amino acids. CDR3: CASSLGGRKYF. Written as DNA, the CDR3 is TGTGCCAGCAGTTTGGGGGGTCGTAAGTACTTC.